These 7 T cell receptor beta chains originate from one sample sequenced in a study of T cells in Graves' hyperthyroidism and ophthalmopathy. TCR beta CDR3 sequences were amplified from RNA transcripts. Researchers ran a first-round RT-PCR on the TCR CDR3 using the HTBI primer set. TCRdb reprocessed the multiplex PCR reads with MiXCR, giving one entry per CDR3 protein. The sample holds some 420,000 distinct CDR3 sequences, about 13% seen once. Sequencing used blood. Receptor source: a woman in her late teens or twenties with Graves' hyperthyroidism.

This chain uses TRBV28 with TRBJ1-4; 9 bases agree with TRBD1. Trimming took 5 bases from V and 6 from J; bases not matched to a gene: 7. The CDR3 covers 15 residues. Germline V gives CDR1 MDHEN, CDR2 SYDVKM. The CDR3 sequence: CASSTKDRGDEKLFF. The CDR3 DNA reads as TGTGCCAGCAGTACGAAGGACAGGGGAGATGAAAAACTGTTTTTT.

The V gene is TRBV2, the J gene TRBJ1-2; TRBD1 agrees at 10 bases. Trimming removed 3 bases from V and 7 bases from J; junction bases left unmatched: 2. Per the germline V gene, CDR1 is SNHLY and CDR2 is FYNNEI. The CDR3 totals 13 residues. The CDR3 sequence: CASSDGTGVGYTF. The CDR3 DNA sequence: TGTGCCAGCAGTGACGGGACAGGGGTTGGCTACACCTTC. Together with reference TRBV2 and TRBJ1-2, the CDR3 gives the full variable domain: EPEVTQTPSHQVTQMGQEVILRCVPISNHLYFYWYRQILGQKVEFLVSFYNNEISEKSEIFDDQFSVERPDGSNFTLKIRSTKLEDSAMYFCASSDGTGVGYTFGSGTRLTVV.

This clonotype has at least ten counts. The chain couples TRBV13 to TRBJ1-1; 7 bases line up with TRBD1. J lost 1 base, V lost 6 bases, and 11 bases had no gene match. Germline assignment: CDR1 PRHDT and CDR2 FYEKMQ (reference sequence). This CDR3 region has 16 residues. CDR3 region: CASSFTGTAGNTEAFF. CDR3 in DNA: TGTGCCAGCAGTTTCACCGGGACAGCCGGGAACACTGAAGCTTTCTTT.

The chain employs TRBV20-1 and TRBJ1-3; D ambiguous. Deletions cut 3 bases from V and 0 bases from J, with 15 bases between. CDR1 is DFQATT, CDR2 SNEGSKA, per germline (reference sequence). The length of the CDR3 is 16 residues. CDR3 bases: TGCAGTGCTAGTTCCCTATTGCTCGGCTCTGGAAACACCATATATTTT. Its translation is CSASSLLLGSGNTIYF.

There are many counts of this clonotype. V is TRBV20-1 and J is TRBJ1-5, with D tentatively TRBD1 (6 bases). Trimming cost V 0 bases and J 6 bases, with 12 bases left between them. Germline CDR1 and CDR2: DFQATT and SNEGSKA (reference sequence). This CDR3 is 14 amino acids long. In DNA form, the CDR3 reads TGCAGTGCTAGAGACACCAGGGGTCTTCAGCCCCAGCATTTT. Its protein is CSARDTRGLQPQHF.

This clonotype was detected many times. This chain connects TRBV2 to TRBJ2-1; 7 positions match TRBD1. After removal of 3 bases from V and 5 bases from J, the junction contained 13 bases not matched to a gene. The germline CDR1 and CDR2 sequences are SNHLY and FYNNEI. This CDR3 contains 17 residues. The CDR3 bases are TGTGCCAGCAGTGACCCCAGACAGGGACCATCTAACAATGAGCAGTTCTTC. It specifies CASSDPRQGPSNNEQFF.

There are a few counts of this clonotype. The gene calls are TRBV19 and TRBJ1-1; D gene unclear. Germline lookup yields CDR1 LNHDA and CDR2 SQIVND (reference sequence). This CDR3 comprises 13 residues. V lost 4 bases, J lost 2 bases, and 8 bases lay in between. The CDR3 reads CASSTGSNTEAFF. The CDR3 nucleotides are TGTGCCAGTAGTACCGGCAGCAACACTGAAGCTTTCTTT.